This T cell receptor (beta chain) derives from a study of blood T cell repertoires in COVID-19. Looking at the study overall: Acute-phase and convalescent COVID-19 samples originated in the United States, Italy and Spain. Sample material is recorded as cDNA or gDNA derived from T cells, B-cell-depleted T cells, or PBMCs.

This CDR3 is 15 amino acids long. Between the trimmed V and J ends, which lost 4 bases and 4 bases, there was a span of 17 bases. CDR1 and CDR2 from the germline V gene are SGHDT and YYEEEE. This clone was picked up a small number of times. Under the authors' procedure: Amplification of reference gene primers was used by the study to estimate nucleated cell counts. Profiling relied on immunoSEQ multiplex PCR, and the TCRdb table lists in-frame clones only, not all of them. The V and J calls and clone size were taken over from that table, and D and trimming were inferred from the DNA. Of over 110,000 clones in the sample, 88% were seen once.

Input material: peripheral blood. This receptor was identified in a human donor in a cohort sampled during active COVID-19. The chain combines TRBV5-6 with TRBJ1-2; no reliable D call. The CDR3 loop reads CASSPGPLPSYGYTF. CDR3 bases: TGTGCCAGCAGCCCGGGTCCCTTGCCGAGCTATGGCTACACCTTC.